Included here is one TCR beta chain sequence, with context. It was RNA transcripts that yielded the amplified TCR beta CDR3 regions. Initially, a first-round RT-PCR of the TCR CDR3 employed the HTBI primer set. TCRdb reprocessed the multiplex PCR reads with MiXCR, giving one entry per CDR3 protein. The sample contains 350,000 or so distinct CDR3 sequences, roughly 18% of which appear only once. Exclusions: uncontrolled infection, other autoimmune disease, pregnancy, lactation. Each diagnosis was grounded in clinical symptoms, serum thyroxine and TRAb, thyroid ultrasound, and orbital computed tomography. The data originate from a study of T cells in Graves' hyperthyroidism and ophthalmopathy. This CDR3 is 14 amino acids long. The ends were cut back, 2 bases at V and 0 bases at J, with 8 bases in the middle. Germline CDR1 is SQVTM and CDR2 is ANQGSEA.

Sequenced input: blood. The TCR was taken from a woman in her forties or fifties with Graves' hyperthyroidism. The rearrangement links TRBV29-1 to TRBJ2-1; D unresolved. The CDR3 region has the DNA TGCAGCGTTGAATTAACCGTCTCCTACAATGAGCAGTTCTTC. Residues: CSVELTVSYNEQFF.